Shown below are 29 T cell receptor beta chains from a single sample sequenced in a study of T-cell memory formation after mild COVID-19 (dated by TCRdb to the early 2020s). Library preparation was by 5' RACE. Sequencing instrument: Illumina NovaSeq 6000. TCRdb itself trimmed the public reads at Q25 with fastp, ran MiXCR and retained productive beta chains. Duplicate CDR3 protein sequences are folded into a single record with the most common DNA and genes. Counted in this sample were over 300,000 distinct CDR3 sequences; 20% to 25% of them appeared once. The leading ten clones occupy roughly 21% of the sample. The sample was PBMCs or a T cell subset sorted from them (not recorded which). The origin of the receptors is a man aged 18 to 29 who had mild COVID-19 (a few samples of this study predate the infection). The sample titles of this study are shuffled in the database, so cell type and time point are left out; the donor was told from shared clones.

This clonotype was counted only a few times. This chain uses TRBV7-9 with TRBJ1-6; D gene uncertain. The CDR3 has 13 amino acids. V was clipped by 5 bases and J by 7 bases, with 9 bases between them. Germline values: CDR1 SEHNR, CDR2 FQNEAQ (reference sequence). In nucleotides, the CDR3 is TGTGCCAGCAGCCCCCGTCCAAATTCACCCCTCCACTTT. It translates to CASSPRPNSPLHF.

This clonotype was detected a few times. This chain joins TRBV9 and TRBJ2-1; perhaps TRBD2 as D (6 bases). The germline V gene has CDR1 SGDLS and CDR2 YYNGEE. This CDR3 contains 15 residues. Trimming removed 1 base from V and 2 bases from J, with 10 bases in between. The DNA for the CDR3 is TGTGCCAGCAGCGTACGCGGGGACGCCTACAATGAGCAGTTCTTC. This translates into CASSVRGDAYNEQFF.

The V call is TRBV7-9, the J call TRBJ2-1; D possibly uses TRBD1 or TRBD2 (5 bases each). V shed 3 bases and J shed 4 bases, with 10 bases lying between them. Germline CDR1 is SEHNR and CDR2 is FQNEAQ (reference sequence). The CDR3 length is 14 residues. CDR3 amino acids: CASSLLGEYNEQFF. The CDR3 DNA follows: TGTGCCAGCAGCTTGTTGGGGGAGTACAATGAGCAGTTCTTC.

The V call is TRBV28, the J call TRBJ1-5; possible D gene TRBD1, 5 bases. The CDR3 spans 15 residues. Germline lookup yields CDR1 MDHEN and CDR2 SYDVKM. The V end lost 6 bases, the J end lost 7 bases, and 19 bases lay between the germline ends. The CDR3 sequence: CASRTGTLYEQPQHF. DNA for the CDR3: TGTGCCAGCAGGACCGGGACTCTCTACGAGCAGCCCCAGCATTTT.

This clonotype was observed at least ten times. J is TRBJ2-5 and V is TRBV5-1, with 12 nucleotides matching TRBD2. Germline V gene data show CDR1 as SGHRS and CDR2 as YFSETQ. V lost 6 bases to trimming and J lost 4 bases; unmatched junction nucleotides: 10. There are 16 residues in the CDR3. The CDR3 DNA reads as TGCGCCAGCACCCCTAGCGGGGGGGGAATCGGAGAGACCCAGTACTTC. It codes for CASTPSGGGIGETQYF.

This clonotype was observed a few times. CDR3 nucleotides: TGCAGTGCTAGAGAAGACAAATACAATGAGCAGTTCTTC. This gives the protein CSAREDKYNEQFF. This chain joins TRBV20-1 and TRBJ2-1; D gene unclear. CDR3 length equals 13 residues. V lost 0 bases and J 4 bases, leaving 7 bases between the germline ends. From germline, CDR1 is DFQATT and CDR2 SNEGSKA (reference sequence).

A remark on this clonotype: One end of the junction does not line up with germline, which may come from a read error. V is TRBV5-1 and J is TRBJ2-2; D perhaps matches TRBD1 (5 bases). The CDR3 totals 14 residues. Germline V gives CDR1 SGHRS, CDR2 YFSETQ. The CDR3 nucleotides read TGTGCCAGCAGCTTAGCCCAGGGAACCGGGGAGCTGTTTTTT. It translates to CASSLAQGTGELFF.

The V and J genes are TRBV7-3 and TRBJ1-6; D not resolved. Germline V gene sequence: CDR1 SGHTA, CDR2 FQGTGA. This CDR3 region has 13 residues. V lost 1 base and J lost 6, with 4 bases in between. The CDR3 DNA sequence: TGTGCCAGCAGCTTAAGTCGTAATTCACCCCTCCACTTT. Translating gives CASSLSRNSPLHF.

This clonotype occurred a few times. This chain links TRBV7-6 with TRBJ2-2; 7 bases match TRBD2. CDR1 and CDR2 (germline): SGHVS, FNYEAQ. The CDR3 has 15 residues. Unmatched junction bases numbered 5, after V lost 3 bases and J lost 4 bases. The CDR3: CASSFREGSTGELFF. CDR3 coding DNA: TGTGCCAGCAGCTTTAGGGAGGGGAGCACCGGGGAGCTGTTTTTT.

This clonotype was detected only a few times. The V call is TRBV27, the J call TRBJ1-5; weak D call: TRBD1 (5 bases). Deletions cut 4 bases from V and 3 bases from J, with 7 bases between. The CDR3 spans 13 residues. CDR1 is MNHEY, CDR2 SMNVEV, per germline (reference sequence). The CDR3 here is CASSWGNNQPQHF. In DNA form, the CDR3 reads TGTGCCAGCAGTTGGGGGAACAATCAGCCCCAGCATTTT.

The chain recombines TRBV10-3 with TRBJ2-2; 9 bases are a match to TRBD2. V shed 7 bases and J 2 bases; nucleotides not matched to a gene: 5. Germline values: CDR1 ENHRY, CDR2 SYGVKD. This CDR3 is 15 amino acids long. This CDR3 reads CAITPGLANTGELFF. CDR3 coding DNA: TGTGCCATCACCCCGGGACTAGCCAACACCGGGGAGCTGTTTTTT.

The sample holds a few counts of this clonotype. The rearrangement links TRBV28 to TRBJ2-3, with 9 bases that match TRBD2. The CDR3 length is 18 residues. Germline V lookup: CDR1 MDHEN, CDR2 SYDVKM. V lost 5 bases, J lost 7 bases, and 19 bases stayed unmatched. The CDR3 protein is CASSHLLLTSGLPHTQYF. The CDR3 DNA follows: TGTGCCAGCAGTCATCTCCTCTTGACTAGCGGACTACCCCATACGCAGTATTTT.

The V call is TRBV6-2 or TRBV6-3, the J call TRBJ2-3, with 10 bases fitting TRBD1. The CDR3 is 14 residues long. Germline CDR1 MNHEY, CDR2 SVGEGT. V gave up 6 bases and J gave up 7 bases; unmatched junction bases: 7. The CDR3 DNA reads as TGTGCCAGCAGCCGACAGGGGGCGAGTAATACGCAGTATTTT. Residues: CASSRQGASNTQYF.

The chain links TRBV7-2 to TRBJ2-7, with D hard to call. V was cut by 3 bases and J by 2 bases, with 11 bases left in between. The CDR3 is 14 residues long. The germline V gene has CDR1 SGHTA and CDR2 FQGNSA. The CDR3, as DNA: TGTGCCAGCAGCTTGATAGGGTCCCCCTACGAGCAGTACTTC. This codes for CASSLIGSPYEQYF.

This clonotype has just one count. The genes are TRBV5-1 and TRBJ2-1; D is undetermined. Trimming pared 4 bases from V and 8 bases from J, leaving 7 bases between. In germline, CDR1 is SGHRS, CDR2 YFSETQ. The CDR3 extends over 11 amino acids. CDR3 bases: TGCGCCAGCAGCCCCCATTATGAGCAGTTCTTC. Its translation: CASSPHYEQFF.

This chain connects TRBV5-1 to TRBJ2-1; D is unclear. CDR1 SGHRS and CDR2 YFSETQ come from the germline V gene. This CDR3 has 14 residues. The ends were cut back, 0 bases at V and 8 bases at J, with 12 bases in the middle. The CDR3 region has the DNA TGCGCCAGCAGCTTGGGTACGCCCCACGATGAGCAGTTCTTC. Its translation: CASSLGTPHDEQFF.

The rearrangement links TRBV10-3 to TRBJ2-2; 7 bases match TRBD1. Germline CDR1 ENHRY, CDR2 SYGVKD. V was pared by 7 bases and J by 4 bases, with 3 bases of the junction left unmatched. The CDR3 is made up of 13 amino acids. CDR3 sequence: CAIKTGATGELFF. DNA of the CDR3: TGTGCCATCAAAACAGGGGCCACCGGGGAGCTGTTTTTT.

V usage is TRBV6-6 and J usage is TRBJ1-2; 7 positions match TRBD1. The CDR3 spans 14 residues. The V segment lost 4 bases and the J segment 2 bases; nucleotides outside the gene matches: 4. CDR1 MNHNY and CDR2 SVGAGI come from the germline V gene (reference sequence). The DNA of the CDR3 is TGTGCCAGCAGTTGGTTGGGACAGAACTATGGCTACACCTTC. It yields the protein CASSWLGQNYGYTF.

The chain carries TRBV7-9 and TRBJ1-5; maybe TRBD1 (5 bases). Per the germline V gene, CDR1 is SEHNR and CDR2 is FQNEAQ (reference sequence). CDR3 length: 16 amino acids. The V end lost 0 bases, the J end lost 5 bases, and 14 bases lay between the germline ends. The DNA for the CDR3 is TGTGCCAGCAGCTTAGCCACCGGGCGGGGGGATCAGCCCCAGCATTTT. Translation: CASSLATGRGDQPQHF.

This clonotype was recorded many times. CDR3 nucleotide sequence: TGTGCCAGCAGTTTATTAGCAGCGGGTCAGGCCACAGATACGCAGTATTTT. It encodes CASSLLAAGQATDTQYF. The chain employs TRBV28 and TRBJ2-3, with D tentatively TRBD2 (6 bases). The CDR3 contains 17 residues. Trimming took 1 base from V and 2 from J, leaving 16 bases between them. The V gene's germline CDR1 is MDHEN and CDR2 SYDVKM.

The rearrangement uses TRBV2 and TRBJ2-3; tentative D call: TRBD1 (5 bases). Germline assignment: CDR1 SNHLY and CDR2 FYNNEI. CDR3 size: 16 residues. V lost 3 bases, J lost 2 bases, and 15 bases lay in between. CDR3 sequence (DNA): TGTGCCAGCAGTGATCATAGACAGATGTTCACAGATACGCAGTATTTT. It yields the protein CASSDHRQMFTDTQYF.

This chain connects TRBV7-2 to TRBJ1-6; D may be TRBD1 (5 bases). The CDR3 has 15 residues. Germline CDR1 SGHTA, CDR2 FQGNSA. V dropped 5 bases and J dropped 4 bases, with 12 bases sitting between them. Here the CDR3 DNA reads TGTGCCAGCAGCCCCCTGGGGGGATATAATTCACCCCTCCACTTT. It translates to CASSPLGGYNSPLHF.

In this sample, this clonotype turned up a few times. The genes are TRBV28 and TRBJ1-2; 12 positions agree with TRBD1. This CDR3 has 15 amino acids. Per germline, CDR1 MDHEN and CDR2 SYDVKM. V lost 3 bases to trimming and J lost 7 bases; unmatched junction nucleotides: 6. The CDR3 protein is CASSFAGTGGGGYTF. The CDR3 DNA reads TGTGCCAGCAGTTTCGCCGGGACAGGGGGCGGTGGCTACACCTTC.

The gene calls are TRBV5-1 and TRBJ2-3, with D possibly matching TRBD1 (5 bases). Looked up from germline, CDR1 is SGHRS and CDR2 is YFSETQ. V lost 0 bases to trimming and J lost 2 bases, with 10 bases between them. This CDR3 region has 15 residues. The CDR3 protein is CASSLDDRITDTQYF. The DNA of the CDR3 is TGCGCCAGCAGCTTGGACGACAGAATCACAGATACGCAGTATTTT.

This clonotype was picked up a small number of times. The chain is built from TRBV7-9 and TRBJ1-1; D gene ambiguous. CDR1 is SEHNR, CDR2 FQNEAQ, per germline (reference sequence). V shed 4 bases and J shed 3 bases, with 15 bases lying between them. This CDR3 is built from 15 residues. This CDR3 reads CASSYLLGVDTEAFF. The CDR3 DNA is TGTGCCAGCAGCTACCTCCTCGGGGTGGACACTGAAGCTTTCTTT.

This clonotype was found once. The chain is built from TRBV6-5 and TRBJ2-3; D is ambiguous. CDR1 is MNHEY, CDR2 SVGAGI, per germline. This CDR3 is 16 amino acids long. The V end was cut by 0 bases, the J end by 5 bases, with 15 bases between. The CDR3 reads CASSYSSGGTGDTQYF. Here the CDR3 DNA reads TGTGCCAGCAGTTACTCGTCAGGTGGAACTGGAGATACGCAGTATTTT.

V and J are TRBV14 and TRBJ1-2; TRBD1 aligns across 8 bases. Trimming took 4 bases from V and 8 from J; bases not matched to a gene: 9. CDR1 and CDR2 from the germline V gene are SGHDN and FVKESK. CDR3 size: 14 residues. The CDR3 bases are TGTGCCAGCAGCCTATTGACAGGGGCGGGAGGCTACACCTTC. As protein: CASSLLTGAGGYTF.

This clonotype occurred a few times. This chain connects TRBV6-1 to TRBJ1-3, with D hard to call. V lost 3 bases and J lost 0, with 3 bases in between. Germline values: CDR1 MNHNS, CDR2 SASEGT. The CDR3 runs 13 residues. In nucleotides, the CDR3 is TGTGCCAGCAGTGAGGACTCTGGAAACACCATATATTTT. It encodes CASSEDSGNTIYF.

The chain couples TRBV4-2 to TRBJ2-7; D remains unclear. The ends were cut back, 1 base at V and 0 bases at J, with 22 bases in the middle. This CDR3 contains 19 residues. Germline V CDR1 and CDR2: LGHNA, YNFKEQ. The CDR3 DNA is TGTGCCAGCAGCCAAGGCCTTCTCGGATGGGATGGTGGCTCCTACGAGCAGTACTTC. It translates to CASSQGLLGWDGGSYEQYF.